The clone carrying this T cell receptor beta chain was seen only once. As for time point: patch test 1, 2 weeks after DPC sensitization. Indicated treatment: therapeutic diphenylcyclopropenone sensitization with weekly scalp DPC. TCRdb independently ran MiXCR on the RACE reads; one entry per CDR3 protein. This sample has about 69,000 distinct CDR3 sequences, with approximately 35% found just once. The CDR3 loop spans 14 amino acids. The germline V and J ends were trimmed by 4 bases and 5 bases, with 14 bases remaining between them. The V gene's germline CDR1 is SGHTA and CDR2 FQGTGA. The sample comes from a study of human T cells and chemical hapten exposure.

This receptor was identified in a middle-aged man with alopecia areata. Some clones in this sample may be carry-over from other donors' samples. The sample was whole blood, taken in connection with sensitization to the hapten diphenylcyclopropenone (DPC). The V and J genes are TRBV7-3 and TRBJ2-5; D tentatively fits TRBD1 or TRBD2 (6 bases each). CDR3 region: CASSSGVGGETQYF. The DNA of the CDR3 is TGTGCCAGCAGCTCGGGAGTGGGGGGCGAGACCCAGTACTTC.